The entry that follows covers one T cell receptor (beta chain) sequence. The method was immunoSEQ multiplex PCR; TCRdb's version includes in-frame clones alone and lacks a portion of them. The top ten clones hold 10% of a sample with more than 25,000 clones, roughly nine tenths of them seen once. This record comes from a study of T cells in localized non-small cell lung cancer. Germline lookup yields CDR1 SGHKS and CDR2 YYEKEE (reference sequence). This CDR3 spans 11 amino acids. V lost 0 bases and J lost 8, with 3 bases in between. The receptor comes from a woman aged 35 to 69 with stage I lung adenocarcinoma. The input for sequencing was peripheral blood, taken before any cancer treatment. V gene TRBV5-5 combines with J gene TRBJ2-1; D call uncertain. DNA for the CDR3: TGTGCCAGCAGCTTGGCGCATGAGCAGTTCTTC. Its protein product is CASSLAHEQFF.